This T cell receptor beta chain was identified in a study of shared clonotypes between healthy human individuals. Study conclusions and caveats: A few donors had roughly 5% of their naive CD4 clonotypes in common.

Germline V lookup: CDR1 SGHTA, CDR2 FQGTGA. This CDR3 is 14 amino acids long. With 5 bases removed from V and 0 bases from J, the gap between germline ends came to 9 bases. Sequencing was performed with immunoSEQ multiplex PCR; in TCRdb, only in-frame clones are kept and a portion is missing. The sample carries about 670,000 clones, about three quarters recorded once. As concerns this clone: Its antigen is not identified.

The receptor's source is a woman between 25 and 40 years old in good health. The V and J genes are TRBV7-3 and TRBJ2-3; D is unresolved. Sample: memory CD4+ T cells sorted from blood. Subset: CD45RA-negative fraction. The CDR3 protein is CASSRDLSTDTQYF. The CDR3, as DNA: TGTGCCAGCAGCCGAGACCTGAGCACAGATACGCAGTATTTT.